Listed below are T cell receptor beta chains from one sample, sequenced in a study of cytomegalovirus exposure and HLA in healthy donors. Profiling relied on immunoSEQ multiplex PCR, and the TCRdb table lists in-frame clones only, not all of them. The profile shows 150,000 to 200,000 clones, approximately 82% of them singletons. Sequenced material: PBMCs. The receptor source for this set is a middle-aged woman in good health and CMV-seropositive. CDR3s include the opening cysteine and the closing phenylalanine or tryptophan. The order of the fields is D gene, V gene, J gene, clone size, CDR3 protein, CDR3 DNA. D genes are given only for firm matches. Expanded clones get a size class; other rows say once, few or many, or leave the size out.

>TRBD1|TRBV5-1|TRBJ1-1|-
CASSINRGDTEAFF
TGCGCCAGCAGCATCAACAGGGGCGACACTGAAGCTTTCTTT
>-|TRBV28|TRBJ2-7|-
CASSRGTSPYEQYF
TGTGCCAGCAGCCGAGGTACCTCCCCCTACGAGCAGTACTTC
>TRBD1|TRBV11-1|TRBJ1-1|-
CASSPHPGQSYTEAFF
TGTGCCAGCAGCCCACACCCGGGACAGTCATACACTGAAGCTTTCTTT
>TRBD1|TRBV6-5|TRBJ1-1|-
CASRTQQGRNTEAFF
TGTGCCAGCAGAACTCAACAGGGGAGAAACACTGAAGCTTTCTTT
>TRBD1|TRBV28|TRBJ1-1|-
CASRGQGNTEAFF
TGTGCCAGCCGCGGACAGGGGAACACTGAAGCTTTCTTT
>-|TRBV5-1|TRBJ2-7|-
CASSLDGTLAYEQYF
TGCGCCAGCAGCTTGGACGGGACACTAGCCTACGAGCAGTACTTC
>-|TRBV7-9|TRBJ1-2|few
CASSFGSLEGYTF
TGTGCCAGCAGCTTCGGTTCCTTGGAGGGCTACACCTTC
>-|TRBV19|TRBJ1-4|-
CASSIDRGADEKLFF
TGTGCCAGTAGTATAGACCGGGGAGCAGATGAAAAACTGTTTTTT
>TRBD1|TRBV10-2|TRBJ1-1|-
CASSETPPRDSEAFF
TGCGCCAGCAGTGAGACCCCCCCCCGGGACAGTGAAGCTTTCTTT
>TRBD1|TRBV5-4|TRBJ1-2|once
CASSRGDRTHAYGYTF
TGTGCCAGCAGCCGTGGGGACAGGACGCATGCCTATGGCTACACCTTC
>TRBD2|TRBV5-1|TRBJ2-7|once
CASSLVAGESYEQYF
TGCGCCAGCAGCTTGGTTGCGGGAGAATCCTACGAGCAGTACTTC
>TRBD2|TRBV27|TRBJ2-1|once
CASSYSSPGLANEQFF
TGTGCCAGCAGTTACTCCTCTCCGGGACTAGCGAATGAGCAGTTCTTC